The TCR beta chain described here comes from a study of T cells in narcolepsy. At the level of the study: Enrolled donors included narcolepsy type 1 or type 2 patients and healthy controls. General study results and limits: Comparing one patient's CSF and blood CD4+ clonotypes highlighted HCRT- and TRIB2-specific autoreactive clonotypes.

This table comes from immunoSEQ multiplex PCR, and its TCRdb copy is limited to in-frame clones, with some not included. The table includes about 40,000 clones, about 91% detected once. Trimming stripped 1 base from V and 6 bases from J, with 8 bases between. The CDR3 sequence is 13 residues long. Germline lookup yields CDR1 SGHTA and CDR2 FQGNSA. Of note for this clone: Antigen specificity is unknown.

The receptor was isolated from a human donor with narcolepsy. The rearrangement links TRBV7-2 to TRBJ2-3; D not certain. Sequencing input: CD45RA- memory CD4+ T cells from PBMCs. The CDR3 region is CASSLGAVDTQYF. The CDR3 region has the DNA TGTGCCAGCAGCTTAGGGGCCGTGGATACGCAGTATTTT.